The source of this T cell receptor (beta chain) is a study of blood T cell repertoires in COVID-19. Study overall: T cells, B-cell-depleted T cells, or PBMCs supplied cDNA or gDNA.

V was shortened by 4 bases and J by 1 base, with 15 bases between the two germline ends. The germline gives CDR1 SGDLS, CDR2 YYNGEE. The CDR3 runs 16 residues. Authors' data handling: Amplification of reference gene primers provided the estimated nucleated cell counts. TCRdb's table, derived via immunoSEQ multiplex PCR, lists solely in-frame clones and lacks some. The V and J calls and clone size are taken from that table; D and trimming were inferred from the DNA. The sample comprises roughly 180,000 clones, nearly 85% of which are singletons, and 5.2% rests with the top ten. Sequenced sample: peripheral blood. The genes are TRBV9 and TRBJ1-3; perhaps TRBD1 as D (6 bases). The sequence was obtained from a woman between 25 and 40 years old with acute or convalescent COVID-19. CDR3 loop: CASSFRLQGSGNTIYF. DNA of the CDR3: TGTGCCAGCAGCTTTCGTTTACAGGGTTCTGGAAACACCATATATTTT.